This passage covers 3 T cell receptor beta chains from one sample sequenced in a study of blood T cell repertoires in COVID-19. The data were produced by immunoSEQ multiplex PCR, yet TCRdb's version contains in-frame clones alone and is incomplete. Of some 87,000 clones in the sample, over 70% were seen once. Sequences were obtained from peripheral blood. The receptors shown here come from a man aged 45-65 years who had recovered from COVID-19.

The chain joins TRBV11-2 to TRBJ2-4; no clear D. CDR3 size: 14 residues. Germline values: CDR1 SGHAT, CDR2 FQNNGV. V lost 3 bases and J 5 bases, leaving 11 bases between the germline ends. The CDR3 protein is CASSLRLVENIQYF. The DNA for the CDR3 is TGTGCCAGCAGCTTGCGGCTAGTCGAAAACATTCAGTACTTC.

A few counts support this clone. As DNA, the CDR3 is TGTGCCAGCAAGTTTGGGACAGGGGAGAATTCACCCCTCCACTTT. Protein: CASKFGTGENSPLHF. This chain uses TRBV2 with TRBJ1-6, with 10 bases fitting TRBD1. CDR1 SNHLY and CDR2 FYNNEI come from the germline V gene. V shed 7 bases, J shed 7 bases, and the junction held 7 bases outside the gene matches. The CDR3 totals 15 residues.

CDR3 in DNA: TGTGCCAGCAGCGACCTCTCTTGGGGGCCAAGCACCGGGGAGCTGTTTTTT. Its protein is CASSDLSWGPSTGELFF. V gene TRBV9 combines with J gene TRBJ2-2, with D tentatively TRBD1 (6 bases). Germline CDR1 SGDLS, CDR2 YYNGEE. The ends were cut back, 3 bases at V and 4 bases at J, with 19 bases in the middle. The CDR3 consists of 17 residues.